The present T cell receptor (beta chain) was sequenced within a study of shared clonotypes between healthy human individuals. General observations from the study: It was the non-shared clonotypes that had lower generation probabilities than clonotypes shared by all four donors. The sharing of 5% to 5.5% of naive CD4 clonotypes was seen across a few donors.

To note about this clone: Its antigen remains unknown.

Sequenced by immunoSEQ multiplex PCR; TCRdb stores in-frame clones only, minus some. The repertoire holds 2 million to 2.5 million clones, with 90% to 95% as singletons. The CDR3 length is 15 residues. V lost 2 bases to trimming and J lost 5 bases, with 14 bases between them. Per the germline V gene, CDR1 is SGHDT and CDR2 is YYEEEE. The chain carries TRBV5-6 and TRBJ2-1; D remains ambiguous. This receptor was taken from a young man in good health. Some clones in this sample may be carry-over from other donors' samples. Material: naive CD4+ T cells from PBMCs. Subset reported: CD45RA+ positively selected. CDR3 protein: CASSFPGFENNEQFF. The CDR3 DNA reads as TGTGCCAGCAGCTTCCCAGGATTTGAAAACAATGAGCAGTTCTTC.